This is a list of T cell receptor beta chains from one sample in a study of HIV-infected patients and healthy controls. TCRdb itself ran the 5' RACE reads through MiXCR, one entry per CDR3 protein. The sample yields approximately 13,000 distinct CDR3 sequences, 9% to 15% seen once. The source material was blood, sampled during antiretroviral therapy. Every receptor here comes from an adult with HIV infection. The donor label of this sample is uncertain. Each CDR3 is given with its conserved first and last residue. A D gene is named only where the DNA matches it firmly. Rows may omit the clone size; those that give it use once, few, many or a size class.

v_call: TRBV5-1
clone_size: NA
j_call: TRBJ2-1
d_call: NA
cdr3_nt: TGCGCCAGCAGCTCCTTACGGCAGGGGATGAATGAGCAGTTCTTC
cdr3_aa: CASSSLRQGMNEQFF

v_call: TRBV2
clone_size: many
j_call: TRBJ2-1
d_call: TRBD2
cdr3_nt: TGTGCCAGCAGGCCCGGGACTAGCGGGGTCCATGAGCAGTTCTTC
cdr3_aa: CASRPGTSGVHEQFF

v_call: TRBV5-1
clone_size: NA
j_call: TRBJ1-1
d_call: TRBD1
cdr3_nt: TGCGCCAGCAGCATCGATCAACAGGGGGCCAACACTGAAGCTTTCTTT
cdr3_aa: CASSIDQQGANTEAFF

v_call: TRBV29-1
clone_size: many
j_call: TRBJ2-3
d_call: NA
cdr3_nt: TGCAGCGTCGTTGATCAGGGAGCCACAGATACGCAGTATTTT
cdr3_aa: CSVVDQGATDTQYF

v_call: TRBV6-5
clone_size: many
j_call: TRBJ2-7
d_call: TRBD1
cdr3_nt: TGTGCCAGCAGTACAACCGGGACAGCCTACGAGCAGTACTTC
cdr3_aa: CASSTTGTAYEQYF

v_call: TRBV12-5
clone_size: NA
j_call: TRBJ2-2
d_call: NA
cdr3_nt: TGTGCTAGTGGTTTGGTATTAGAAAGGAGCGACACCGGGGAGCTGTTTTTT
cdr3_aa: CASGLVLERSDTGELFF

v_call: TRBV7-9
clone_size: NA
j_call: TRBJ1-4
d_call: TRBD1
cdr3_nt: TGTGCCAGCAGCTTAGTAGGGACAGTTAATGAAAAACTGTTTTTT
cdr3_aa: CASSLVGTVNEKLFF

v_call: TRBV29-1
clone_size: few
j_call: TRBJ2-4
d_call: NA
cdr3_nt: TGCAGCGTTTCGGACAGCGTCCTAGCCAAAAACATTCAGTACTTC
cdr3_aa: CSVSDSVLAKNIQYF

v_call: TRBV29-1
clone_size: NA
j_call: TRBJ2-4
d_call: TRBD1
cdr3_nt: TGCAGCGGGGGGACAGGGAACATTCAGTACTTC
cdr3_aa: CSGGTGNIQYF

v_call: TRBV12-3/TRBV12-4
clone_size: medium-sized
j_call: TRBJ1-1
d_call: NA
cdr3_nt: TGTGCCAGCAGCCCCGGCAGGAACACTGAAGCTTTCTTT
cdr3_aa: CASSPGRNTEAFF

v_call: TRBV4-1
clone_size: few
j_call: TRBJ1-1
d_call: NA
cdr3_nt: TGCGCCAGCAGCCAACGGGGGGGGACTATGAACACTGAAGCTTTCTTT
cdr3_aa: CASSQRGGTMNTEAFF

v_call: TRBV5-1
clone_size: NA
j_call: TRBJ2-1
d_call: TRBD2
cdr3_nt: TGCGCCAGCAGTTTCCCACTAGCGGGGGGGTCCAATGAGCAGTTCTTC
cdr3_aa: CASSFPLAGGSNEQFF

v_call: TRBV6-5
clone_size: many
j_call: TRBJ2-2
d_call: TRBD1
cdr3_nt: TGTGCCAGCAGTTACTCTCCTCGGACAGGGGGCTCCGGGGAGCTGTTTTTT
cdr3_aa: CASSYSPRTGGSGELFF

v_call: TRBV29-1
clone_size: many
j_call: TRBJ2-3
d_call: TRBD1
cdr3_nt: TGCAGCGTTGGGGACAGTAGCACAGATACGCAGTATTTT
cdr3_aa: CSVGDSSTDTQYF

v_call: TRBV12-3/TRBV12-4
clone_size: many
j_call: TRBJ2-5
d_call: NA
cdr3_nt: TGTGCCAGCAGCGCGGGACAGCGAGGAGAGACCCAGTACTTC
cdr3_aa: CASSAGQRGETQYF

v_call: TRBV28
clone_size: many
j_call: TRBJ2-7
d_call: NA
cdr3_nt: TGTGCCAGCAGCCCGGGACCATCCTACGAGCAGTACTTC
cdr3_aa: CASSPGPSYEQYF

v_call: TRBV6-5
clone_size: many
j_call: TRBJ2-7
d_call: TRBD1
cdr3_nt: TGTGCCAGTAAACGGTCCGGGACAGGAGATTACGAGCAGTACTTC
cdr3_aa: CASKRSGTGDYEQYF

v_call: TRBV5-5
clone_size: NA
j_call: TRBJ1-5
d_call: TRBD1
cdr3_nt: TGTGCCAGCAGCTTGGCGAGCCCGAGGACAGGGGGTCAGCCCCAGCATTTT
cdr3_aa: CASSLASPRTGGQPQHF